This T cell receptor beta chain was sequenced for a study of identical twins. A universal primer site was incorporated via template switching, and the cDNA contained unique molecular identifiers. TCRdb independently ran MiXCR on the 5' RACE reads; one entry per CDR3 protein. The sample has 750,000 to 950,000 distinct CDR3 sequences, 9% to 15% seen once. The sample holds a few counts of this clonotype. Germline V gives CDR1 SNHLY, CDR2 FYNNEI. V dropped 8 bases and J dropped 4 bases, with 12 bases sitting between them. The CDR3 runs to 13 residues. These records were also assigned to another study, of yellow fever vaccine responses in identical twins. That report notes: The T cell response to vaccination in identical twins was reportedly partly convergent and partly personalized.

This TCR derives from a woman in her late teens or twenties in good health. Specimen: PBMCs. V usage is TRBV2 and J usage is TRBJ2-1, with D possibly TRBD2 on 5 matching bases. In DNA form, the CDR3 reads TGTGCCAGCGAACGGGATGGGTACAATGAGCAGTTCTTC. Protein: CASERDGYNEQFF.